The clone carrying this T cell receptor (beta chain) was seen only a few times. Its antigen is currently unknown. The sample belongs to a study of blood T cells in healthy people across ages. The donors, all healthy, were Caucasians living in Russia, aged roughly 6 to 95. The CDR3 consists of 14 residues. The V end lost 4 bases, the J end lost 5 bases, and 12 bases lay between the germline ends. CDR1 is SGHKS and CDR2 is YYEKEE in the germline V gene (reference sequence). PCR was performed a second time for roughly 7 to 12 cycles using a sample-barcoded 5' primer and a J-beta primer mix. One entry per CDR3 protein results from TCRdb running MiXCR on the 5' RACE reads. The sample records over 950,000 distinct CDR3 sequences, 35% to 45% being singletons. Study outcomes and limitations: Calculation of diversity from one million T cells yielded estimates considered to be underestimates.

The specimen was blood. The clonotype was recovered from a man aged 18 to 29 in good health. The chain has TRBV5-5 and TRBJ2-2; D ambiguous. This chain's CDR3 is CASSARTGTGELFF. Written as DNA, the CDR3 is TGTGCCAGCAGCGCACGCACCGGGACCGGGGAGCTGTTTTTT.